This T cell receptor beta chain is from a study of OX40 agonist ivuxolimab in advanced cancers. The wider study: Past anti-PD-1, anti-PD-L1 or anti-CTLA-4 therapy was accepted, and approximately 40% had received some.

In the case of this clone: Its antigen is still unknown.

The CDR3 consists of 13 residues. Trimming removed 2 bases from V and 10 bases from J; junction bases left unmatched: 4. The germline V gene has CDR1 MNHEY and CDR2 SVGAGI. Libraries were prepared by immunoSEQ multiplex PCR; TCRdb keeps only in-frame clonotypes and omits some of them. The sample holds about 83,000 clones, about 85% seen once. Findings and caveats of the study: Clonal expansion from baseline to week 6 occurred in both CD4+ and CD8+ T cells.

The source of this sequence is an adult with an advanced solid tumor such as melanoma, head and neck, liver or kidney cancer. The rearrangement links TRBV6-5 to TRBJ2-4; 8 positions agree with TRBD1. Specimen: CD4+ or CD8+ T cells sorted from blood, collected in a trial of the OX40 agonist ivuxolimab. CDR3 sequence: CASSYGQGAIQYF. The CDR3 DNA follows: TGTGCCAGCAGTTACGGGCAGGGGGCAATTCAGTACTTC.